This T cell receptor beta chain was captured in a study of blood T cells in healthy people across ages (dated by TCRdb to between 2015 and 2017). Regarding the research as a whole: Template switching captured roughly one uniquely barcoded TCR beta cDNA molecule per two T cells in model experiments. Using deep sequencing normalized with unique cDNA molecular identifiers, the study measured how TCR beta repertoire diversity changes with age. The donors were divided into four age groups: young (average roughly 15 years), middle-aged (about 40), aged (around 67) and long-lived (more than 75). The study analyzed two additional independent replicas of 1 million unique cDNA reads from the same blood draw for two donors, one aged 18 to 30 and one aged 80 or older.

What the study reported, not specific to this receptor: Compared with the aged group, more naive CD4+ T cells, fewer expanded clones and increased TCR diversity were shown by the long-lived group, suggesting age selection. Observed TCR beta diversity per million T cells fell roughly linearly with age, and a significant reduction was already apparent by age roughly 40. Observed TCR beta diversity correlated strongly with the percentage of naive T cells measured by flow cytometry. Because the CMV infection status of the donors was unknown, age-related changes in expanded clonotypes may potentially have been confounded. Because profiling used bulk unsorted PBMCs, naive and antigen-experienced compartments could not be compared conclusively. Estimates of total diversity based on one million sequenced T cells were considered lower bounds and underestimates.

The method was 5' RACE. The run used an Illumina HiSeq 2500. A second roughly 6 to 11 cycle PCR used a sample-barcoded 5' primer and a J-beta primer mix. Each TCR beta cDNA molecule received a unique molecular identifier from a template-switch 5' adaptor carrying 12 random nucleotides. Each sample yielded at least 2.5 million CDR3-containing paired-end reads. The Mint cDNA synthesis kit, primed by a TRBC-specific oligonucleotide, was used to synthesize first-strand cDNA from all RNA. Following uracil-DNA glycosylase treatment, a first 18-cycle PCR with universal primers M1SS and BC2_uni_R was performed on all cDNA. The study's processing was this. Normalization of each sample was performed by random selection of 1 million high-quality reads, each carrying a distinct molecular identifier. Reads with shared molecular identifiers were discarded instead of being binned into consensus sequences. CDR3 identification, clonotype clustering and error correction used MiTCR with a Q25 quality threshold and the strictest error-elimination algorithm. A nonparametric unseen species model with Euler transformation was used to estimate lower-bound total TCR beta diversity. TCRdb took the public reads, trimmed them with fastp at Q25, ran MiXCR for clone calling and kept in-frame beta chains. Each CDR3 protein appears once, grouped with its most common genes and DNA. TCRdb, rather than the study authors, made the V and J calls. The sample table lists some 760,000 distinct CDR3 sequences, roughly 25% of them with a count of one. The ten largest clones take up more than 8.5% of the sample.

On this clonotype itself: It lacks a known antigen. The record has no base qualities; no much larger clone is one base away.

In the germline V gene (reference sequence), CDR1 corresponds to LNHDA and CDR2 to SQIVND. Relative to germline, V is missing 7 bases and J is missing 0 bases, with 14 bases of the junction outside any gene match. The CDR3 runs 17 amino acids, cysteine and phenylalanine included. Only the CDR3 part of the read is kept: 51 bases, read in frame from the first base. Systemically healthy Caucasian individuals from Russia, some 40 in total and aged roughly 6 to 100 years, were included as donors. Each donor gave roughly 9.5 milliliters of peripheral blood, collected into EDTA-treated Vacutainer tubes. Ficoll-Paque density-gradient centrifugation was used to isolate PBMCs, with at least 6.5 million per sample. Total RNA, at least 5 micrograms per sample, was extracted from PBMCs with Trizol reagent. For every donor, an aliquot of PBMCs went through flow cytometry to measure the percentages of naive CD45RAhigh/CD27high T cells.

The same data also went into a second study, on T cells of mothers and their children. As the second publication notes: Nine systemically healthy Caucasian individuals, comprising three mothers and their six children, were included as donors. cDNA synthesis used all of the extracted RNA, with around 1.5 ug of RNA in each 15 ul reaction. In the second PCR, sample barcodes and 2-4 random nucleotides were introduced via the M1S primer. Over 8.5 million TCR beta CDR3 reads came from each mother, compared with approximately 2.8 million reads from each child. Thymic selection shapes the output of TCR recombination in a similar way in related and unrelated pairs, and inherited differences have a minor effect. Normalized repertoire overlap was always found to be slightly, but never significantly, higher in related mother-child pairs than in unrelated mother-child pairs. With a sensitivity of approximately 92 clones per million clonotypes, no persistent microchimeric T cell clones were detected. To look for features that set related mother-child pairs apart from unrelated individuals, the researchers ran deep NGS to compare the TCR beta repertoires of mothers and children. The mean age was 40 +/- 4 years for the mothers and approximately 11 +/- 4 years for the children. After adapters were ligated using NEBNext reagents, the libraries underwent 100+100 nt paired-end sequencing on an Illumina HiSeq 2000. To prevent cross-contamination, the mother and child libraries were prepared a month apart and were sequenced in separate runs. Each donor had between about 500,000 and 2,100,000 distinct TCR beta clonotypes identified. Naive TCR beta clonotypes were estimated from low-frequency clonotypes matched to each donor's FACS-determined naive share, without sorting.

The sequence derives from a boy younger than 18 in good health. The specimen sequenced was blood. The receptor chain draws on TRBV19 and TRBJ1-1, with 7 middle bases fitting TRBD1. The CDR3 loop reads CASNLNPGQRLNTEAFF. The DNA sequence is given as TGTGCCAGTAACCTGAATCCGGGACAGCGCTTGAACACTGAAGCTTTCTTT.